This TCR beta chain is drawn from a study of blood T cells in healthy people across ages. The CDR3 consists of 13 residues. Trimming at V came to 7 bases and at J to 4 bases, leaving 8 bases not matched to a gene. CDR1 is SQVTM, CDR2 ANQGSEA, per germline. This clonotype was counted ten times or more. The use of a sample-barcoded 5' primer and a J-beta primer mix characterized a second PCR of about 7 to 12 cycles. TCRdb ran MiXCR on the 5' RACE reads and lists one entry per CDR3 protein. Of roughly 2 million distinct CDR3 sequences listed, around half are singletons. The TCR was taken from a woman in her 40s in good health. The V gene is TRBV29-1, the J gene TRBJ2-5; 8 nucleotides match TRBD1. The sample was blood. CDR3 nucleotide sequence: TGCAGCGCGGACAGGGTCGTAGGAGAGACCCAGTACTTC. This encodes CSADRVVGETQYF.